One and the same sample provided the 14 T cell receptor beta chains below, sequenced in a study of blood T cell repertoires in COVID-19. Generated by immunoSEQ multiplex PCR, the TCRdb table keeps only in-frame clones and is missing some. The table records around 290,000 clones, about 89% of them present only once. Sequenced input: peripheral blood. The source is a woman between 45 and 60 years old who had recovered from COVID-19.

The rearrangement links TRBV27 to TRBJ1-5; 8 bases map to TRBD1. The germline V gene encodes CDR1 MNHEY and CDR2 SMNVEV (reference sequence). CDR3 length: 15 residues. V shed 7 bases, J shed 5 bases, and the junction held 10 bases outside the gene matches. The CDR3 region is CASTPGQGRYQPQHF. The DNA of the CDR3 is TGTGCCAGCACCCCAGGACAGGGACGGTATCAGCCCCAGCATTTT.

The rearrangement links TRBV5-1 to TRBJ2-1, with D tentatively TRBD1 (6 bases). The CDR3 covers 14 residues. Germline V gives CDR1 SGHRS, CDR2 YFSETQ. V lost 0 bases and J 4 bases, leaving 8 bases between the germline ends. DNA for the CDR3: TGCGCCAGCAGCTTGGCCGGGACATACAATGAGCAGTTCTTC. Residues: CASSLAGTYNEQFF.

The J gene is TRBJ2-5, the V gene TRBV6-2 or TRBV6-3; 10 positions agree with TRBD2. The CDR3 has 17 amino acids. V shed 4 bases and J 2 bases; nucleotides not matched to a gene: 10. CDR1 MNHEY and CDR2 SVGEGT come from the germline V gene. In DNA form, the CDR3 reads TGTGCCAGCAGTTCAGGCCTGGTAGCGGGAGGACAAGAGACCCAGTACTTC. The encoded protein is CASSSGLVAGGQETQYF.

The V call is TRBV6-5, the J call TRBJ2-7; 9 bases fit TRBD1. Germline loops: CDR1 MNHEY, CDR2 SVGAGI. This CDR3 comprises 16 residues. Trimming removed 4 bases from V and 1 base from J; junction bases left unmatched: 8. CDR3 loop: CASSSYRGQRSYEQYF. The DNA of the CDR3 is TGTGCCAGCAGTTCCTACAGGGGGCAAAGGTCCTACGAGCAGTACTTC.

The J gene is TRBJ1-2, the V gene TRBV18; D gene ambiguous. Looked up from germline, CDR1 is KGHSH and CDR2 is LQKENI. V was cut by 3 bases and J by 3 bases, with 14 bases left in between. This CDR3 is built from 15 residues. The CDR3 reads CASSPSGRRDYGYTF. The CDR3 DNA sequence: TGTGCCAGCTCACCCTCGGGGAGGCGGGACTATGGCTACACCTTC.

CDR3 region: CASSVTGNTYGYTF. CDR3 sequence (DNA): TGTGCCAGTAGTGTAACCGGGAACACCTATGGCTACACCTTC. The gene calls are TRBV19 and TRBJ1-2; unclear D gene. The CDR3 has 14 residues. Trimming pared 5 bases from V and 4 bases from J, leaving 14 bases between. Germline CDR1 is LNHDA and CDR2 is SQIVND (reference sequence).

V and J are TRBV18 and TRBJ1-3, with D maybe TRBD1 (5 bases). Per the germline V gene, CDR1 is KGHSH and CDR2 is LQKENI. CDR3 length: 17 residues. Trimming removed 3 bases at V and 0 bases at J, with 15 bases between. The CDR3 loop reads CASSPRRVGGSGNTIYF. CDR3 coding DNA: TGTGCCAGCTCACCCCGACGGGTGGGGGGCTCTGGAAACACCATATATTTT. The complete variable domain, with remaining parts taken from reference TRBV18 and TRBJ1-3, reads NAGVMQNPRHLVRRRGQEARLRCSPMKGHSHVYWYRQLPEEGLKFMVYLQKENIIDESGMPKERFSAEFPKEGPSILRIQQVVRGDSAAYFCASSPRRVGGSGNTIYFGEGSWLTVV.

This clone was recorded only once. CDR3 coding DNA: TGCGCCAGCAGCCAAGATTTGACAGGGCTGAATGGCTACACCTTC. Its translation: CASSQDLTGLNGYTF. The rearrangement joins TRBV4-3 to TRBJ1-2; 7 bases map to TRBD1. CDR1 LGHNA and CDR2 YSLEER come from the germline V gene. Unmatched junction bases numbered 7, after V lost 0 bases and J lost 6 bases. The CDR3 is 15 residues long.

V gene TRBV15 combines with J gene TRBJ1-4, with D maybe TRBD1 (5 bases). Germline CDR1 reads LNHNV; CDR2 reads YYDKDF (reference sequence). The V and J ends lost 2 bases and 0 bases respectively, with 13 bases between them. The CDR3 is 17 residues long. DNA for the CDR3: TGTGCCACCAGCAGATCGACAGATTTAGCAACTAATGAAAAACTGTTTTTT. As protein: CATSRSTDLATNEKLFF. The whole variable domain, remainder taken from reference TRBV15 and TRBJ1-4, is DAMVIQNPRYQVTQFGKPVTLSCSQTLNHNVMYWYQQKSSQAPKLLFHYYDKDFNNEADTPDNFQSRRPNTSFCFLDIRSPGLGDTAMYLCATSRSTDLATNEKLFFGSGTQLSVL.

V and J are TRBV28 and TRBJ1-1; TRBD1 aligns across 8 bases. Germline CDR1 and CDR2: MDHEN and SYDVKM. The CDR3 runs to 14 residues. J gave up 1 base and V 3 bases, and 1 base lay outside the gene matches. The CDR3 loop reads CASSLGQENTEAFF. The CDR3 bases are TGTGCCAGCAGTTTGGGACAGGAGAACACTGAAGCTTTCTTT.

The rearrangement links TRBV6-5 to TRBJ1-1, with TRBD1 as a possible D gene (6 bases). V was pared by 6 bases and J by 4 bases, with 18 bases between. From germline, CDR1 is MNHEY and CDR2 SVGAGI. This CDR3 contains 15 residues. CDR3 protein: CASSHVAGVVTEAFF. The CDR3 DNA sequence: TGTGCCAGCAGCCACGTCGCAGGGGTAGTCACTGAAGCTTTCTTT.

The chain employs TRBV30 and TRBJ1-5; unclear D gene. Trimming pared 1 base from V and 6 bases from J, leaving 13 bases between. Germline V CDR1 and CDR2: GTSNPN, SVGIG (reference sequence). The CDR3 extends over 14 amino acids. In DNA form, the CDR3 reads TGTGCCTGGAGTGGCGGTGGTGATGCTCAGCCCCAGCATTTT. Protein sequence: CAWSGGGDAQPQHF.

The rearrangement joins TRBV5-1 to TRBJ1-3; the match to TRBD1 covers 7 bases. The CDR3 extends over 16 amino acids. CDR1 is SGHRS, CDR2 YFSETQ, per germline. The V gene end was trimmed by 1 base and the J gene end by 3 bases; junction bases not matched to a gene: 7. The CDR3 bases are TGCGCCAGCAGCTTGTCGGACAGGACTTATGGAAACACCATATATTTT. Amino acids: CASSLSDRTYGNTIYF. Complete variable domain (other parts from reference TRBV5-1 and TRBJ1-3): KAGVTQTPRYLIKTRGQQVTLSCSPISGHRSVSWYQQTPGQGLQFLFEYFSETQRNKGNFPGRFSGRQFSNSRSEMNVSTLELGDSALYLCASSLSDRTYGNTIYFGEGSWLTVV.

The chain uses TRBV6-5 and TRBJ1-2; no clear D gene. CDR1 and CDR2 (germline): MNHEY, SVGAGI. This CDR3 has 16 residues. The V end was cut by 0 bases, the J end by 2 bases, with 13 bases between. The DNA for the CDR3 is TGTGCCAGCAGTTACTCGGTCCTGGGCCCCAACTATGGCTACACCTTC. It translates to CASSYSVLGPNYGYTF.